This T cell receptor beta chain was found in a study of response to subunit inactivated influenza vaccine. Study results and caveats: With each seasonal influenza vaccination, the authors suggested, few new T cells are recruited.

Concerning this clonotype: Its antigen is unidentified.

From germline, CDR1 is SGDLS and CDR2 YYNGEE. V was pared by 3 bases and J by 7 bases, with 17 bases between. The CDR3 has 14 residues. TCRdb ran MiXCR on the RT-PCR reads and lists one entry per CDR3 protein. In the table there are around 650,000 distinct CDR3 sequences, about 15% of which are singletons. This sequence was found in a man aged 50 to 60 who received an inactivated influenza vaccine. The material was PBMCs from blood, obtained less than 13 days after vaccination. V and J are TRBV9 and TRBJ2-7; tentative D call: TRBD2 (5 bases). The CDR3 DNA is TGTGCCAGCAGCGCCGGACTCCGAGAAAAAGAGCAGTACTTC. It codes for CASSAGLREKEQYF.